What follows are 4 T cell receptor beta chains derived from one specimen sequenced in a study of cytomegalovirus exposure and HLA in healthy donors. 60 Vbeta and 13 Jbeta primers were used in PCR. Profiling relied on immunoSEQ multiplex PCR, and the TCRdb table lists in-frame clones only, not all of them. The sample has 150,000 or so clones; 75% are singletons. Specimen: PBMCs. Receptors originate from a man aged 25 to 45 in good health and CMV-seronegative.

This clone turned up a few times. J is TRBJ1-2 and V is TRBV25-1, with D perhaps TRBD1 (6 bases). The CDR3 has 14 residues. The germline V gene has CDR1 MGHDK and CDR2 SYGVNS. V lost 3 bases and J lost 4, with 12 bases in between. CDR3 DNA sequence: TGTGCCAGCAGTGATCCCACAGGGTCCTATGGCTACACCTTC. Translation: CASSDPTGSYGYTF.

The rearrangement joins TRBV18 to TRBJ2-2; D ambiguous. The germline gives CDR1 KGHSH, CDR2 LQKENI. V dropped 10 bases and J dropped 4 bases, with 10 bases sitting between them. The CDR3 length is 12 residues. The chain's CDR3 is CATFSTTGELFF. The CDR3 bases are TGTGCCACCTTTAGTACCACCGGGGAGCTGTTTTTT.

The chain employs TRBV9 and TRBJ2-1; 13 bases fit TRBD2. Unmatched junction bases numbered 1, after V lost 3 bases and J lost 4 bases. In germline, CDR1 is SGDLS, CDR2 YYNGEE. The CDR3 sequence is 15 residues long. In nucleotides, the CDR3 is TGTGCCAGCAGCGAGGGACTAGCGGGGTACAATGAGCAGTTCTTC. Translating gives CASSEGLAGYNEQFF.

Only a few counts were recorded for this clone. J is TRBJ1-2 and V is TRBV5-5; perhaps TRBD1 as D (5 bases). The V and J ends lost 1 base and 5 bases respectively, with 9 bases between them. The CDR3 has 13 amino acids. Germline values: CDR1 SGHKS, CDR2 YYEKEE (reference sequence). DNA for the CDR3: TGTGCCAGCAGCTTGAACAGACAGTATGGCTACACCTTC. This encodes CASSLNRQYGYTF. Full variable domain (rest looked up from reference TRBV5-5 and TRBJ1-2): DAGVTQSPTHLIKTRGQQVTLRCSPISGHKSVSWYQQVLGQGPQFIFQYYEKEERGRGNFPDRFSARQFPNYSSELNVNALLLGDSALYLCASSLNRQYGYTFGSGTRLTVV.